Listed below are T cell receptor beta chains from one sample, sequenced in a study of cytomegalovirus exposure and HLA in healthy donors. Sequencing used immunoSEQ multiplex PCR; TCRdb keeps in-frame clones, though not all of them. The data contain fewer than 120,000 clones, approximately 89% of them seen just once; the ten biggest clones take up 1.9%. Source material: PBMCs. Source of these receptors: a woman between 18 and 29 years old in good health and CMV-seronegative. The CDR3 runs from the conserved cysteine through the conserved F or W.

v_call,j_call,cdr3_aa
TRBV7-3,TRBJ2-1,CASSFGLAANEQFF
TRBV19,TRBJ2-1,CASSINRGEQFF
TRBV19,TRBJ2-5,CASSRTSGGVETQYF
TRBV5-1,TRBJ2-5,CASSLGGIRETQYF
TRBV27,TRBJ2-3,CASSPQGSTLARTTDTQYF
TRBV28,TRBJ1-2,CASSLIQGYGYTF
TRBV4-2,TRBJ2-3,CASSQSQSTDTQYF
TRBV6-1,TRBJ1-1,CASTIGGANTEAFF
TRBV7-2,TRBJ2-3,CASSPQGPNTDTQYF
TRBV9,TRBJ1-2,CASSAQSTGVRGYTF
TRBV5-1,TRBJ2-5,CASSPFPSGAIRRETQYF
TRBV4-3,TRBJ2-3,CASSQGYRGTSTDTQYF
TRBV7-8,TRBJ1-2,CASSLFWDREDDGYTF